Below are 18 T cell receptor beta chains sequenced from a single sample in a study of blood T cell repertoires in COVID-19 (dated by TCRdb to 2018 to 2020). The method behind the library was the immunoSEQ multiplex PCR assay. Not all clones reach the TCRdb copy of this immuneACCESS table, which keeps in-frame sequences only. Checked studies attribute under half of the gap to unresolved V genes and leave the rest unexplained. The sample records about 120,000 clones, about 85% of which are singletons. The ten largest clones take up 3.9% of the sample. The sequencing sample was made of peripheral blood. The source of these receptors is a man aged 55 to 70 with acute or convalescent COVID-19.

The gene calls are TRBV14 and TRBJ2-5; 9 bases map to TRBD1. Unmatched junction bases numbered 1, after V lost 7 bases and J lost 4 bases. This CDR3 is 12 amino acids long. CDR1 is SGHDN and CDR2 is FVKESK in the germline V gene. The DNA of the CDR3 is TGTGCCAGCAAGGACAGGGGAGAGACCCAGTACTTC. This sequence encodes CASKDRGETQYF.

This chain uses TRBV10-3 with TRBJ1-1; 8 bases fit TRBD1. CDR1 ENHRY and CDR2 SYGVKD come from the germline V gene. The CDR3 length is 13 residues. V dropped 8 bases and J dropped 6; count of bases not matched to a gene: 8. In DNA form, the CDR3 reads TGTGCCATCGGCTCCACCAGGGGGCCTGAAGCTTTCTTT. This sequence encodes CAIGSTRGPEAFF.

The chain recombines TRBV30 with TRBJ1-1; D is unresolved. The V end was cut by 0 bases, the J end by 0 bases, with 14 bases between. Germline V gene lookup returns CDR1 GTSNPN and CDR2 SVGIG (reference sequence). The CDR3 length is 16 residues. The CDR3 DNA sequence: TGTGCCTGGAGTGTTGGTAGTTACTTGATGAACACTGAAGCTTTCTTT. Translation gives CAWSVGSYLMNTEAFF.

The CDR3 DNA is TGTGCCAGCAGTTTTTTAGCTGATGGCTACACCTTC. Protein sequence: CASSFLADGYTF. The chain recombines TRBV12-3 or TRBV12-4 with TRBJ1-2, with D unclear. Trimming left V 3 bases short and J 6 bases short, with 8 bases between. The CDR3 is 12 amino acids.

V and J are TRBV2 and TRBJ2-5, with TRBD1 matching 7 bases. CDR1 is SNHLY, CDR2 FYNNEI, per germline. This CDR3 spans 11 amino acids. Trimming at V came to 6 bases and at J to 5 bases, leaving 0 bases not matched to a gene. DNA for the CDR3: TGTGCCAGCAGGGACAGGGAGACCCAGTACTTC. As protein: CASRDRETQYF. Together with reference TRBV2 and TRBJ2-5, the CDR3 gives the full variable domain: EPEVTQTPSHQVTQMGQEVILRCVPISNHLYFYWYRQILGQKVEFLVSFYNNEISEKSEIFDDQFSVERPDGSNFTLKIRSTKLEDSAMYFCASRDRETQYFGPGTRLLVL.

The chain employs TRBV6-5 and TRBJ2-3, with 9 bases identical to TRBD1. Germline V gene lookup returns CDR1 MNHEY and CDR2 SVGAGI. Trimming removed 8 bases from V and 4 bases from J; junction bases left unmatched: 10. The CDR3 covers 15 residues. CDR3 bases: TGTGCCAGCCGTACCCGGGACAGGGCATCAGATACGCAGTATTTT. Translation: CASRTRDRASDTQYF.

This clone has only a few counts. The rearrangement uses TRBV11-1 and TRBJ2-2; D perhaps matches TRBD1 (6 bases). Germline V gives CDR1 SGHAT, CDR2 FQDESV (reference sequence). V lost 2 bases to trimming and J lost 6 bases, with 7 bases between them. CDR3 length: 13 residues. Here the CDR3 DNA reads TGTGCCAGCAGCTTAAACAGGGCCGGGGAGCTGTTTTTT. This encodes CASSLNRAGELFF.

This rearrangement joins TRBV4-1 to TRBJ1-4; no clear D gene. The CDR3 spans 14 residues. Trimming removed 6 bases at V and 4 bases at J, with 12 bases between. Germline V gene lookup returns CDR1 MGHRA and CDR2 YSYEKL. The CDR3 here is CASSLPGINEKLFF. As DNA, the CDR3 is TGCGCCAGCAGTCTACCGGGAATTAATGAAAAACTGTTTTTT.

V and J are TRBV18 and TRBJ1-1; 7 positions match TRBD1. Germline V gene data show CDR1 as KGHSH and CDR2 as LQKENI. Germline trimming cut 4 bases from V and 3 bases from J; bases unmatched to any gene: 2. The CDR3 is made up of 13 amino acids. This chain's CDR3 is CASSRDRDTEAFF. DNA for the CDR3: TGTGCCAGCTCACGAGACAGGGACACTGAAGCTTTCTTT. The full variable domain, its missing parts supplied by reference TRBV18 and TRBJ1-1, is NAGVMQNPRHLVRRRGQEARLRCSPMKGHSHVYWYRQLPEEGLKFMVYLQKENIIDESGMPKERFSAEFPKEGPSILRIQQVVRGDSAAYFCASSRDRDTEAFFGQGTRLTVV.

This chain uses TRBV7-9 with TRBJ1-2; D is possibly TRBD1 (5 bases). The CDR3 covers 13 residues. V dropped 2 bases and J dropped 5 bases, with 9 bases sitting between them. Germline CDR1 and CDR2: SEHNR and FQNEAQ (reference sequence). The CDR3 loop is CASSLSGGYGYTF. The CDR3 DNA reads TGTGCCAGCAGCTTATCGGGGGGATATGGCTACACCTTC.

The chain recombines TRBV9 with TRBJ2-3, with TRBD1 identical over 7 bases. The length of the CDR3 is 18 residues. Losses at the gene ends were 4 bases for V and 0 bases for J; bases not matched to a gene: 14. Germline V CDR1 and CDR2: SGDLS, YYNGEE. The CDR3 region has the DNA TGTGCCAGCAGCCCCCGACAGGGAACGGGTTATAGCACAGATACGCAGTATTTT. It translates to CASSPRQGTGYSTDTQYF.

The V call is TRBV13, the J call TRBJ1-4; TRBD1 matches at 7 bases. The CDR3 contains 15 residues. Germline loops: CDR1 PRHDT, CDR2 FYEKMQ (reference sequence). The junction had 10 bases not matched to a gene; V was cut back by 5 bases and J by 7 bases. The CDR3 DNA is TGTGCCAGCAGCCTAAGACAGGGTGTAGGTGAAAAACTGTTTTTT. It translates to CASSLRQGVGEKLFF.

This chain links TRBV18 with TRBJ2-1; 9 bases fit TRBD2. J was trimmed by 0 bases and V by 3 bases; bases with no gene match: 0. Germline values: CDR1 KGHSH, CDR2 LQKENI. The CDR3 has 15 residues. The CDR3 nucleotides read TGTGCCAGCTCACCTAGCGGGAGCTCCTACAATGAGCAGTTCTTC. Translating it yields CASSPSGSSYNEQFF.

This clone has a single count. The chain employs TRBV7-8 and TRBJ2-7, with TRBD2 matching 7 bases. The CDR3 contains 16 residues. Per germline, CDR1 SGHVS and CDR2 FQNEAQ. Trimming removed 8 bases from V and 3 bases from J; junction bases left unmatched: 16. The CDR3 DNA is TGTGCCAGCGGCCTTGGCCCGGGACTAACTAACTACGAGCAGTACTTC. Protein: CASGLGPGLTNYEQYF. The full variable domain, its missing parts supplied by reference TRBV7-8 and TRBJ2-7, is GAGVSQSPRYKVAKRGQDVALRCDPISGHVSLFWYQQALGQGPEFLTYFQNEAQLDKSGLPSDRFFAERPEGSVSTLKIQRTQQEDSAVYLCASGLGPGLTNYEQYFGPGTRLTVT.

The rearrangement joins TRBV28 to TRBJ2-7; unclear D gene. V lost 8 bases and J lost 3, with 14 bases in between. Looked up from germline, CDR1 is MDHEN and CDR2 is SYDVKM. CDR3 size: 13 residues. For the CDR3, the DNA is TGTGCCAGCGATTCATCAAGCTTCTACGAGCAGTACTTC. Its protein product is CASDSSSFYEQYF.

V and J are TRBV5-1 and TRBJ1-3; 9 nucleotides match TRBD1. The CDR3 loop spans 17 amino acids. The V gene end was trimmed by 3 bases and the J gene end by 0 bases; junction bases not matched to a gene: 7. Germline CDR1 is SGHRS and CDR2 is YFSETQ. The DNA for the CDR3 is TGCGCCAGCAGCTCTACCGGGACAGGGCTCTCTGGAAACACCATATATTTT. It codes for CASSSTGTGLSGNTIYF.

This clone has just a few counts. The CDR3 sequence: CASRPGQGYEQYF. The CDR3, as DNA: TGCGCCAGCAGACCCGGACAGGGCTACGAGCAGTACTTC. This chain uses TRBV10-2 with TRBJ2-7, with 8 bases that match TRBD1. The J segment lost 3 bases and the V segment lost 6 bases, leaving 4 bases of the junction unmatched. CDR1 and CDR2 from the germline V gene are WSHSY and SAAADI. The CDR3 is 13 amino acids.

This clone was detected only once. The gene calls are TRBV19 and TRBJ1-1; D ambiguous. Trimming cost V 7 bases and J 3 bases, with 6 bases left between them. Germline CDR1 LNHDA, CDR2 SQIVND (reference sequence). The CDR3 totals 11 residues. The CDR3 loop reads CASTGYTEAFF. The CDR3 DNA reads as TGTGCCAGTACGGGGTACACTGAAGCTTTCTTT.